The 4 T cell receptor beta chains in this list originate from one sample, sequenced in a study of long-term antiretroviral therapy in people with HIV. Researchers ran immunoSEQ v3.0 at survey level. Clones were read by immunoSEQ multiplex PCR, and TCRdb kept only the in-frame ones, dropping some. The data show over 15,000 clones, roughly four fifths seen once. This specimen consisted of unsorted PBMCs, obtained 2.2 years after starting antiretroviral therapy. The source of these receptors is a man aged 50 to 59 with HIV.

The chain uses TRBV7-9 and TRBJ2-7; TRBD2 is a possible D gene (5 bases). V was clipped by 1 base and J by 2 bases, with 15 bases between them. The CDR3 contains 16 residues. Germline CDR1 is SEHNR and CDR2 is FQNEAQ (reference sequence). The CDR3 sequence is CASSLVGTRRAYEQYF. CDR3 bases: TGTGCCAGCAGCTTAGTGGGCACCCGGCGGGCCTACGAGCAGTACTTC.

The CDR3 protein is CASSSRQGISYNEQFF. In DNA, the CDR3 is TGCGCCAGCAGCTCGAGACAGGGGATTTCCTACAATGAGCAGTTCTTC. The rearrangement links TRBV5-1 to TRBJ2-1, with 8 nucleotides matching TRBD1. With 3 bases clipped from V and 1 base from J, the junction kept 6 bases outside the gene matches. The germline CDR1 and CDR2 sequences are SGHRS and YFSETQ. CDR3 length: 16 amino acids.

Here the CDR3 reads CASSRGLNQPQHF. The CDR3 bases are TGTGCCAGCAGCCGGGGGCTCAATCAGCCCCAGCATTTT. The genes are TRBV27 and TRBJ1-5; D possibly corresponds to TRBD1 (6 bases). Germline V gene sequence: CDR1 MNHEY, CDR2 SMNVEV (reference sequence). The CDR3 contains 13 residues. Deletions cut 6 bases from V and 3 bases from J, with 9 bases between.

The chain links TRBV6-5 to TRBJ1-5; D ambiguous. Trimming left V 7 bases short and J 11 bases short, with 18 bases between. Germline V gene data show CDR1 as MNHEY and CDR2 as SVGAGI. The CDR3 sequence is 13 residues long. This CDR3 is CASTIDPGQAQHF. The CDR3 nucleotides are TGTGCCAGCACGATTGACCCTGGGCAGGCCCAGCATTTT.